A selection of T cell receptor beta chains follows, all from one sample in a study of vaccination effects on CD4 cells after COVID-19. The data were produced by immunoSEQ multiplex PCR, yet TCRdb's version contains in-frame clones alone and is incomplete. Of about 46,000 clones in the sample, around four fifths are singletons; the top ten hold 8.5% to 10%. The antigens for these receptors are not known. Specimen: CD4+ T cells from PBMCs cultured without peptide, collected before COVID-19 vaccination. Receptors originate from a human donor who had a prior SARS-CoV-2 infection. CDR3s include the opening cysteine and the closing phenylalanine or tryptophan. The D gene is left open where the match is weak. Not every row has a clone size; where given, it reads once, few, many or a size class.

V gene	D gene	clone size	J gene	CDR3 DNA	CDR3 protein
TRBV12-3/TRBV12-4	.	.	TRBJ1-5	TGTGCCAGCAGTTTAGAGTGGGACCAGCCCCAGCATTTT	CASSLEWDQPQHF
TRBV7-6	.	.	TRBJ1-2	TGTGCCAGCAGCTTAGGAGACGTCTCGACGGGAGGCTACACCTTC	CASSLGDVSTGGYTF
TRBV7-3	.	.	TRBJ2-1	TGTGCCAGCAGCCAGCTGGCGACAGCCTACAATGAGCAGTTCTTC	CASSQLATAYNEQFF
TRBV7-2	.	few	TRBJ1-1	TGTGCCAGCAGCGCTTTCCCCCGGGGGATGAGGACTGAAGCTTTCTTT	CASSAFPRGMRTEAFF
TRBV15	.	.	TRBJ2-3	TGTGCCACCAGCCCCGGAGATACGCAGTATTTT	CATSPGDTQYF
TRBV7-8	.	.	TRBJ1-1	TGTGCCAGCAGCTTACAGGGGTCTGGAACTGAAGCTTTCTTT	CASSLQGSGTEAFF
TRBV28	TRBD1	.	TRBJ1-2	TGTGCCAGCTGGGACAGGGAAGGTGGCTACACCTTC	CASWDREGGYTF
TRBV9	.	.	TRBJ2-2	TGTGCCAGCAGCGCATTACAGACCACCGGGGAGCTGTTTTTT	CASSALQTTGELFF
TRBV5-1	TRBD2	.	TRBJ2-3	TGCGCCAGCAGAAAAAGTAGCGGGAAGTCAGATACGCAGTATTTT	CASRKSSGKSDTQYF
TRBV18	.	.	TRBJ1-5	TGTGCCAGCTCACCAAGAACCAACAATCAGCCCCAGCATTTT	CASSPRTNNQPQHF
TRBV19	.	.	TRBJ1-4	TGTGCCAGTAGTATAAGGCAGGGCCACCCTTGGGGTGAAAAACTGTTTTTT	CASSIRQGHPWGEKLFF
TRBV5-1	TRBD2	.	TRBJ2-1	TGCGCCAGCACCTTCGGGAGGGCCGAGGGTGAGCAGTTCTTC	CASTFGRAEGEQFF
TRBV6-5	.	.	TRBJ1-4	TGTGCCAGCTCCGTCAGTATGGCTGAAAAACTGTTTTTT	CASSVSMAEKLFF
TRBV7-3	.	.	TRBJ2-1	TGTGCCAGCAGCCCGGGAGTACTCAATGAGCAGTTCTTC	CASSPGVLNEQFF
TRBV6-5	.	.	TRBJ2-2	TGTGCCAGCAGGCTGGGCCGGAACACCGGGGAGCTGTTTTTT	CASRLGRNTGELFF
TRBV15	TRBD1	.	TRBJ1-1	TGTGCCACCAGCAGGGTTCGAAGGGGGCAGTTGGTTTCATTGGCTTTCTTT	CATSRVRRGQLVSLAFF
TRBV12-3/TRBV12-4	.	.	TRBJ1-1	TGTGCCAGCAGTTTTATAGAAGGTTCGGACGCCTCTTTT	CASSFIEGSDASF
TRBV11-1	TRBD1	.	TRBJ1-2	TGTGCCAGCAGCCACGGGACAGCCAAGGGCTACACCTTC	CASSHGTAKGYTF
TRBV6-6	.	once	TRBJ2-2	TGTGCCAGCAGTTACGGGACGCTCAACACCGGGGAGCTGTTTTTT	CASSYGTLNTGELFF
TRBV7-2	.	.	TRBJ2-5	TGTGCCAGCAGCCCTAAGGCTAGCCAGTACCAAGAGACCCAGTACTTC	CASSPKASQYQETQYF
TRBV11-3	.	.	TRBJ1-1	TGTGCCAGCAGCTTAGAATGGGGGATGAGAACTGAAGCTTTCTTT	CASSLEWGMRTEAFF
TRBV19	TRBD2	few	TRBJ2-7	TGTGCCAGTAGCCTGGGGGGGACCTACTCCTACGAGCAGTACTTC	CASSLGGTYSYEQYF
TRBV19	.	few	TRBJ1-5	TGTGCCAGTAGTATAGAGGGGGCTGGCAATCAGCCCCAGCATTTT	CASSIEGAGNQPQHF
TRBV5-4	.	once	TRBJ2-7	TGTGCCAGCAGCCGGTTCGTCGGGGGATCCTACGAGCAGTACTTC	CASSRFVGGSYEQYF
TRBV12-5	.	once	TRBJ2-7	TGTGCTAGTGGTTTGGGCTCACAGGGTCCCTCCTACGAGCAGTACTTC	CASGLGSQGPSYEQYF
TRBV4-2	TRBD2	.	TRBJ2-3	TGTGCCAGCAGCCAAGATTGGGCTAGCGGGTACACAGATACGCAGTATTTT	CASSQDWASGYTDTQYF
TRBV3-1/TRBV3-2	.	few	TRBJ1-6	TGTGCCAGAAACAAGAGCTCCTATAATTCACCCCTCCACTTT	CARNKSSYNSPLHF
TRBV6-5	TRBD2	.	TRBJ2-2	TGTGCCAGCAGACCTAGCGGGGGGAACACCGGGGAGCTGTTTTTT	CASRPSGGNTGELFF
TRBV5-1	.	.	TRBJ2-1	TGCGCCAGCAAGGGAACTTCCAATGAGCAGTTCTTC	CASKGTSNEQFF
TRBV3-1/TRBV3-2	.	.	TRBJ1-2	TGTGCCAGCAGCCAAGTCCCAGGGGTTGAGGGAATAAGTGATGGCTACACCTTC	CASSQVPGVEGISDGYTF
TRBV5-1	TRBD1	.	TRBJ1-2	TGCGCCAGCAGCTCGACAGGGGGCGGCTACACCTTC	CASSSTGGGYTF
TRBV7-9	.	few	TRBJ2-1	TGTGCCAGCAGCTTAGCGGGTCAGAGGGTGCAGTTCTTC	CASSLAGQRVQFF
TRBV28	TRBD1	.	TRBJ2-2	TGTGCCAGCAGCTACTCGACAGGGATCGGCACCGGGGAGCTGTTTTTT	CASSYSTGIGTGELFF
TRBV24-1	TRBD1	.	TRBJ2-1	TGTGCCACCAGCGAAACAGGGGCAACTCGGTACAATGAGCAGTTCTTC	CATSETGATRYNEQFF
TRBV6-5	TRBD1	.	TRBJ1-6	TGTGCCAGCAGCGGACAGGGGGGGTGGAATTCACCCCTCCACTTT	CASSGQGGWNSPLHF
TRBV19	.	.	TRBJ2-6	TGTGCCAGTAACGTAGGCTCTGGGGCCAACGTCCTGACTTTC	CASNVGSGANVLTF
TRBV21-1	.	.	TRBJ2-5	TGTGCCAGCAGCACGTCGACAGAGACCCAGTACTTC	CASSTSTETQYF
TRBV30	TRBD1	.	TRBJ1-2	TGTGCCTTTTCGCCCACAGGGGCTACGCGGGGCTACACCTTC	CAFSPTGATRGYTF
TRBV18	TRBD1	.	TRBJ1-5	TGTGCCAGCTCACCTCAATTCAACGTCGGACAGGGGGGGCCCCAGCATTTT	CASSPQFNVGQGGPQHF
TRBV3-1/TRBV3-2	.	few	TRBJ2-1	TGTGCCAGCAGCCATTCCAATGAGCAGTTCTTC	CASSHSNEQFF
TRBV7-9	TRBD1	.	TRBJ2-2	TGTGCCAGCAGCTTAGTATGGACAGGGGGGACTGGCGGGGAGCTGTTTTTT	CASSLVWTGGTGGELFF
TRBV15	.	.	TRBJ2-5	TGTGCCACCAGCAGCGACAGGAAGTACCAAGAGACCCAGTACTTC	CATSSDRKYQETQYF
TRBV10-3	.	.	TRBJ1-1	TGTGCCATCAGATCGACCCGGGACAAGTGGGCCGAAGCTTTCTTT	CAIRSTRDKWAEAFF
TRBV14	TRBD2	.	TRBJ2-3	TGTGCCAGCAGCCAAGAATTCGCCGGGGTCGGGCTAGCGGGAGTGAGGGATACGCAGTATTTT	CASSQEFAGVGLAGVRDTQYF
TRBV6-6	.	.	TRBJ2-3	TGTGCCAGCAGTTACCAAGGGGGAGGGTCGGATACGCAGTATTTT	CASSYQGGGSDTQYF
TRBV6-6	.	.	TRBJ2-7	TGTGCCAGCACCCCCTCTCTCGTAAAATACGAGCAGTACTTC	CASTPSLVKYEQYF
TRBV19	.	.	TRBJ1-5	TGTGCCAGTAGTATCGATCGGGCTGGGGTTAGCAATCAGCCCCAGCATTTT	CASSIDRAGVSNQPQHF
TRBV14	.	once	TRBJ2-7	TGTGCCAGCAGCCAAGGGAGAGGCGGGACATTGACCCCCTACGAGCAGTACTTC	CASSQGRGGTLTPYEQYF
TRBV20-1	TRBD1	.	TRBJ2-7	TGCAGTGCTAGTTTTCCTCAGGGGGCTAACGAGCAGTACTTC	CSASFPQGANEQYF
TRBV3-1/TRBV3-2	.	few	TRBJ1-2	TGTGCCAGCAGCCAACCGGGGGGCCATGGCTACACCTTC	CASSQPGGHGYTF
TRBV2	.	.	TRBJ2-2	TGTGCCAGCAAGAGAGGGGCGAACACCGGGGAGCTGTTTTTT	CASKRGANTGELFF
TRBV19	.	.	TRBJ2-5	TGTGCCAGTAGTACCTGGACACAAGGAGAGACCCAGTACTTC	CASSTWTQGETQYF
TRBV19	.	.	TRBJ2-1	TGTGCCAGTAGACCGCCGGGGAGCGGAAATTACAATGAGCAGTTCTTC	CASRPPGSGNYNEQFF
TRBV18	TRBD1	once	TRBJ2-5	TGTGCCAGCTCCCGGACAGGGCAGGAGACCCAGTACTTC	CASSRTGQETQYF
TRBV18	TRBD1	.	TRBJ1-1	TGTGCCAGCTCACCAGGGAGTGTCGGGACAGGGGGTGCTTTCTTT	CASSPGSVGTGGAFF
TRBV15	TRBD2	.	TRBJ2-7	TGTGCCACCAGCAGAGATGCTAGCGGGACCTCCTACGAGCAGTACTTC	CATSRDASGTSYEQYF
TRBV30	.	.	TRBJ2-3	TGTGCCTGGAGTGGAGGGCTGCAACTCACAGATACGCAGTATTTT	CAWSGGLQLTDTQYF
TRBV11-2	.	.	TRBJ2-1	TGTGCCAGCAGCTTAGTACGGCGCTCCTACAATGAGCAGTTCTTC	CASSLVRRSYNEQFF
TRBV2	TRBD1	.	TRBJ1-5	TGTGCCAGCAGTGGGACAGGGGGGAGCAATCAGCCCCAGCATTTT	CASSGTGGSNQPQHF
TRBV15	.	once	TRBJ2-1	TGTGCCACCAGCAGCCGAGGGGAAATTCTGTTCTTC	CATSSRGEILFF